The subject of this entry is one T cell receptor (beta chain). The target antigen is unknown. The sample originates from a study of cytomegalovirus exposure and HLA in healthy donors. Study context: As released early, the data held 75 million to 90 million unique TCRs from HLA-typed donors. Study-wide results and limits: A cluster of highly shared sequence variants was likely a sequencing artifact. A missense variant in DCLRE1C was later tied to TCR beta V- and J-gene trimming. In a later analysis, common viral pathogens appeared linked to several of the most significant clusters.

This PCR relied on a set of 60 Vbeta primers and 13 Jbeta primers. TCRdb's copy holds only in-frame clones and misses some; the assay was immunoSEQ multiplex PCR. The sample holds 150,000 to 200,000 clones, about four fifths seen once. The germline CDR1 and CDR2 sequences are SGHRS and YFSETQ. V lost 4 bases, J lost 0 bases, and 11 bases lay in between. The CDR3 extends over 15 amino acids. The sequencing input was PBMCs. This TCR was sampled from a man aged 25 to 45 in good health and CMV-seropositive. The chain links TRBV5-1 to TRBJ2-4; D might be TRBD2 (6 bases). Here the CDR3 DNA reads TGCGCCAGCAGCCCAGAGCGGGTAGCCAAAAACATTCAGTACTTC. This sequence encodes CASSPERVAKNIQYF.